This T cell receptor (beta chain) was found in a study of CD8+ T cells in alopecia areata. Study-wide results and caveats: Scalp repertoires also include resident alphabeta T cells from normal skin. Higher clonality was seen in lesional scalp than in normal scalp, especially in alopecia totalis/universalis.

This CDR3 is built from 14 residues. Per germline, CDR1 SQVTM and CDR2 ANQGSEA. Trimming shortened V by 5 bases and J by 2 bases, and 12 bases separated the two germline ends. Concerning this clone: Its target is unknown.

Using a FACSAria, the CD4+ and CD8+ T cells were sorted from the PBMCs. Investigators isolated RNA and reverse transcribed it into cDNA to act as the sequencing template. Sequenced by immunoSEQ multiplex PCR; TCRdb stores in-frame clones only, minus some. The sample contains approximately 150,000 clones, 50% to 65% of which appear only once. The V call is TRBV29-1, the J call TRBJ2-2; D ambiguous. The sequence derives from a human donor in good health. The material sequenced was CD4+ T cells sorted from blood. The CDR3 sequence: CSVLAGVNTGELFF. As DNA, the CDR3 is TGCAGCGTTCTGGCCGGAGTAAACACCGGGGAGCTGTTTTTT.